This T cell receptor beta chain was sequenced in a study of cytomegalovirus exposure and HLA in healthy donors. V was clipped by 1 base and J by 4 bases; unmatched bases: 12. Germline CDR1 SGHRS, CDR2 YFSETQ. There are 18 residues in the CDR3. Vbeta (60) and Jbeta (13) primers were used in the PCR. Only in-frame clones appear in the TCRdb table, and some are missing; sequencing was by immunoSEQ multiplex PCR. The sample includes roughly 190,000 clones, about 84% of them seen just once. The chain couples TRBV5-1 to TRBJ2-7; 12 bases map to TRBD2. The sequence was obtained from a man aged 50 to 60 in good health and CMV-seronegative. Sequenced material: PBMCs. The CDR3 sequence is CASSLRGGLAGRIYEQYF. The CDR3 DNA sequence: TGCGCCAGCAGCTTGAGGGGAGGACTAGCGGGGCGAATTTACGAGCAGTACTTC.